The 4 T cell receptor beta chains reported below all come from one sample, sequenced in a study of T cell responses to AZD1222 COVID-19 vaccine. Produced via immunoSEQ multiplex PCR; TCRdb's table is partial and in-frame only. There are approximately 100,000 clones in the sample; approximately 90% occur only once, and approximately 1.3% lies in the top ten. This material consisted of peripheral blood, taken on day 0 of AZD1222 vaccination. Receptor source: an adult in good health.

Comment on this clone: One junction end does not reproduce the germline sequence, and a read error may be involved. The chain employs TRBV30 and TRBJ1-5; tentatively, D is TRBD1 (6 bases). Germline-derived CDR1 and CDR2 are GTSNPN and SVGIG (reference sequence). The CDR3 is 11 residues long. In DNA, the CDR3 is TGTGCCTGCCAAACTGCGCGGGGGCTGAGATTT. As protein: CACQTARGLRF.

The chain combines TRBV5-5 with TRBJ1-2, with 9 bases fitting TRBD1. V dropped 1 base and J dropped 4; count of bases not matched to a gene: 8. Looked up from germline, CDR1 is SGHKS and CDR2 is YYEKEE (reference sequence). This CDR3 is 16 amino acids long. The CDR3 reads CASSLPRLQGAYGYTF. The CDR3 coding sequence is TGTGCCAGCAGCTTGCCCCGATTACAGGGGGCCTATGGCTACACCTTC. The full variable domain, completed using reference TRBV5-5 and TRBJ1-2, is DAGVTQSPTHLIKTRGQQVTLRCSPISGHKSVSWYQQVLGQGPQFIFQYYEKEERGRGNFPDRFSARQFPNYSSELNVNALLLGDSALYLCASSLPRLQGAYGYTFGSGTRLTVV.

This chain uses TRBV28 with TRBJ2-2, with 11 bases matching TRBD2. J was trimmed by 6 bases and V by 4 bases; bases with no gene match: 7. CDR3 length: 16 residues. Germline V gene data show CDR1 as MDHEN and CDR2 as SYDVKM. The CDR3 protein is CASSSPGLADSGELFF. CDR3 sequence (DNA): TGTGCCAGCAGTTCTCCGGGACTAGCGGATTCCGGGGAGCTGTTTTTT.

The J gene is TRBJ1-4, the V gene TRBV7-6, with unresolved D. The V end lost 3 bases, the J end lost 3 bases, and 11 bases lay between the germline ends. Germline lookup yields CDR1 SGHVS and CDR2 FNYEAQ. The CDR3 sequence is 15 residues long. The CDR3 DNA reads TGTGCCAGCAGCTTGGAAAGCTTTGCTAATGAAAAACTGTTTTTT. The encoded protein is CASSLESFANEKLFF.